Following are 30 T cell receptor beta chains from one sample sequenced in a study of prognosis after radiotherapy for stage I lung cancer. TCR beta CDR3 was amplified from genomic DNA by two-round multiplex PCR. The authors ran first-round PCR with primers specific to each TRBV and TRBJ gene. TCRdb called the multiplex PCR reads again in MiXCR, with one record for every CDR3 protein. The sample has 20,000 to 30,000 distinct CDR3 sequences; roughly 40% are singletons. The sequencing used PBMCs, collected before or after stereotactic body radiation therapy (not recorded which). These receptor sequences come from a donor at least 50 years old with non-small cell lung cancer.

This clonotype was picked up many times. The V gene is TRBV7-9, the J gene TRBJ2-1; TRBD2 agrees at 10 bases. This CDR3 has 15 residues. Germline CDR1 and CDR2: SEHNR and FQNEAQ (reference sequence). The junction had 13 bases not matched to a gene; V was cut back by 7 bases and J by 10 bases. The CDR3 nucleotides read TGTGCCAGCATCCCGCGGACTAGCGGCCGTGGGGAGCAGTTCTTC. It is translated as CASIPRTSGRGEQFF.

This sequence joins TRBV28 and TRBJ1-1, with 7 positions matching TRBD1. There are 15 residues in the CDR3. Germline CDR1 and CDR2: MDHEN and SYDVKM. J lost 1 base, V lost 5 bases, and 7 bases had no gene match. CDR3: CASSITGVWNTEAFF. The CDR3 DNA reads TGTGCCAGCAGTATAACAGGGGTTTGGAACACTGAAGCTTTCTTT.

This clonotype counts as medium-sized. The chain has TRBV20-1 and TRBJ1-5; a possible D gene is TRBD1 (5 bases). Looked up from germline, CDR1 is DFQATT and CDR2 is SNEGSKA (reference sequence). The CDR3 sequence is 15 residues long. The V and J ends lost 6 bases and 5 bases respectively, with 20 bases between them. The CDR3: CSAGEPRQAHQPQHF. The DNA of the CDR3 is TGCAGTGCGGGGGAACCTAGGCAGGCACATCAGCCCCAGCATTTT.

This clonotype has at least ten counts. The rearrangement uses TRBV20-1 and TRBJ2-2; D is possibly TRBD2 (6 bases). The germline CDR1 and CDR2 sequences are DFQATT and SNEGSKA (reference sequence). The CDR3 is 12 residues long. The CDR3 bases are TGCGGAAGCGGGTCTGCCACCGGGGAGCTGTTTTTT. Its translation: CGSGSATGELFF.

The genes are TRBV6-1 and TRBJ1-4; no clear D gene. CDR1 and CDR2 (germline): MNHNS, SASEGT. V shed 7 bases and J shed 3 bases, with 9 bases lying between them. CDR3 size: 13 residues. CDR3 amino acids: CASTIKSNEKLFF. The DNA of the CDR3 is TGTGCCAGCACGATAAAGTCTAATGAAAAACTGTTTTTT.

This clonotype was found many times. The junction departs from the called germline gene at one end, perhaps through a read error. The V and J genes are TRBV5-8 and TRBJ1-5, with a tentative D call TRBD1 (6 bases). Germline values: CDR1 SGHTS, CDR2 YDEGEE. The CDR3 has 17 residues. CDR3 residues: CAGSLGQGTGPNQPQHF. The DNA of the CDR3 is TGTGCCGGCAGCTTGGGGCAGGGGACGGGACCTAATCAGCCCCAGCATTTT.

This chain joins TRBV10-3 and TRBJ2-2; 8 positions match TRBD1. The CDR3 is 14 residues long. The V and J ends lost 5 bases and 5 bases, in that order; junction bases with no gene match: 4. The V gene's germline CDR1 is ENHRY and CDR2 SYGVKD. CDR3 region: CAISPDRGTGELFF. For the CDR3, the DNA is TGTGCCATCAGTCCCGACAGGGGAACCGGGGAGCTGTTTTTT.

There are many counts of this clonotype. CDR3 sequence (DNA): TGTGCCAGCAGCTTCAGTCGTCGGGGTAACTATGGCTACACCTTC. Its translation is CASSFSRRGNYGYTF. V and J are TRBV5-6 and TRBJ1-2, with D hard to call. The CDR3 is 15 amino acids. The germline V and J ends were trimmed by 2 bases and 1 base, with 12 bases remaining between them. Germline V gene lookup returns CDR1 SGHDT and CDR2 YYEEEE.

A note on this clonotype: With a much larger clone just one base away, this may be a read error. The CDR3 bases are TGTGCCGTGGTTCAGCCCCAGCATTTT. The encoded protein is CAVVQPQHF. V and J are TRBV7-9 and TRBJ1-5; D not resolved. The V end lost 11 bases, the J end lost 6 bases, and 5 bases lay between the germline ends. This CDR3 has 9 residues. Germline values: CDR1 SEHNR, CDR2 FQNEAQ (reference sequence).

In regard to this clonotype: A much larger clone differs from this one at a single base, so this may be a read error. V usage is TRBV3-1 and J usage is TRBJ2-5, with TRBD2 identical over 13 bases. The CDR3 extends over 19 amino acids. Germline CDR1 LGHDT, CDR2 YNNKEL (reference sequence). This CDR3 is CSSSPPYGTSGDGQETQYF. CDR3 DNA sequence: TGTTCCAGCAGCCCCCCCTACGGGACTAGCGGGGACGGGCAAGAGACCCAGTACTTC.

This clonotype was counted at least ten times. The chain employs TRBV6-1 and TRBJ2-5, with D possibly being TRBD1 (9 bases). V was clipped by 6 bases and J by 4 bases, with 21 bases between them. CDR1 and CDR2 (germline): MNHNS, SASEGT. The CDR3 runs to 16 residues. The CDR3 nucleotides are TGTGCCAGCAGAGATCGGACAGGGGCGGGGGGAGAGACCCAGTACTTC. Amino acids: CASRDRTGAGGETQYF.

This clonotype has at least ten counts. The DNA of the CDR3 is TGTGCCAGTAGTAGGTCGACTAGCGGCTACGAGCAGTACTTC. It codes for CASSRSTSGYEQYF. This sequence joins TRBV19 and TRBJ2-7; 9 nucleotides line up with TRBD2. J was trimmed by 3 bases and V by 4 bases; bases with no gene match: 4. The CDR3 sequence is 14 residues long. Per germline, CDR1 LNHDA and CDR2 SQIVND (reference sequence).

This clonotype has a count of ten or more. The rearrangement uses TRBV2 and TRBJ2-7; TRBD1 aligns across 10 bases. This CDR3 comprises 14 residues. The germline CDR1 and CDR2 sequences are SNHLY and FYNNEI. The J segment lost 5 bases and the V segment lost 6 bases, leaving 7 bases of the junction unmatched. As DNA, the CDR3 is TGTGCCAGCAGAATGGGACAGGGGTGGGACGAGCAGTACTTC. Protein sequence: CASRMGQGWDEQYF.

About this clonotype itself: Only one base separates this from a far larger clonotype, so it likely reflects a read error. The CDR3 protein is CSASSLQVAGVQETQYF. For the CDR3, the DNA is TGCAGTGCGAGTTCCCTACAGGTAGCGGGAGTCCAAGAGACCCAGTACTTC. The V call is TRBV20-1, the J call TRBJ2-7; 9 bases line up with TRBD2. The J call may be mistaken, given a closer DNA end match to TRBJ2-5. The length of the CDR3 is 17 residues. Germline V gene lookup returns CDR1 DFQATT and CDR2 SNEGSKA (reference sequence).

The rearrangement uses TRBV27 and TRBJ1-5, with 7 bases that match TRBD1. There are 14 residues in the CDR3. Germline lookup yields CDR1 MNHEY and CDR2 SMNVEV (reference sequence). The V gene end was trimmed by 10 bases and the J gene end by 5 bases; junction bases not matched to a gene: 11. As DNA, the CDR3 is TGTGCCATCCAGTCGACAGGGCAGGATCAGCCCCAGCATTTT. Translated, it gives CAIQSTGQDQPQHF.

The rearrangement links TRBV6-1 to TRBJ2-1; D gene uncertain. V was pared by 6 bases and J by 4 bases, with 16 bases between. Germline V gene data show CDR1 as MNHNS and CDR2 as SASEGT. The CDR3 runs to 15 residues. The CDR3 coding sequence is TGTGCCAGCAGGGCGCCGACCGGAAGGTACAATGAGCAGTTCTTC. The encoded protein is CASRAPTGRYNEQFF.

This chain connects TRBV11-3 to TRBJ2-1, with 10 bases matching TRBD2. Trimming at V came to 4 bases and at J to 6 bases, leaving 12 bases not matched to a gene. CDR1 and CDR2 from the germline V gene are SGHNT and YENEEA. The CDR3 runs to 17 residues. The CDR3 here is CASSSGLAVYEVNEQFF. The CDR3 DNA sequence: TGTGCCAGCAGCTCCGGACTAGCGGTATATGAGGTCAATGAGCAGTTCTTC.

This clonotype was seen ten or more times. The V call is TRBV12-3 or TRBV12-4, the J call TRBJ1-5; no clear D gene. V shed 3 bases and J shed 1 base, with 7 bases lying between them. The CDR3 loop spans 14 amino acids. CDR3 amino acids: CASSLYLSNQPQHF. Written as DNA, the CDR3 is TGTGCCAGCAGTTTGTATCTCAGCAATCAGCCCCAGCATTTT.

The chain uses TRBV6-1 and TRBJ2-7; D is unresolved. Trimming pared 0 bases from V and 5 bases from J, leaving 11 bases between. The CDR3 has 14 residues. Germline CDR1 and CDR2: MNHNS and SASEGT. The CDR3 DNA follows: TGTGCCAGCAGTGAAGCAGGTAAATCCCACGAGCAGTACTTC. Translation: CASSEAGKSHEQYF.

This clonotype was observed at least ten times. The chain has TRBV6-1 and TRBJ2-4, with 10 bases that match TRBD1. The length of the CDR3 is 14 residues. Germline V CDR1 and CDR2: MNHNS, SASEGT. Trimming took 4 bases from V and 7 from J; bases not matched to a gene: 4. CDR3 nucleotides: TGTGCCAGCAGTGGTCCGGGACAGGGGAACATTCAGTACTTC. This sequence encodes CASSGPGQGNIQYF.

Within the sample, this clonotype is medium-sized. This chain links TRBV7-2 with TRBJ2-7, with D tentatively TRBD1 (6 bases). V lost 5 bases and J lost 3, with 11 bases in between. The CDR3 loop spans 13 amino acids. Germline V CDR1 and CDR2: SGHTA, FQGNSA. CDR3 nucleotides: TGTGCCAGCAGCCCTCAGGGGATCTACGAGCAGTACTTC. Protein sequence: CASSPQGIYEQYF.

Many counts were recorded for this clonotype. The chain links TRBV30 to TRBJ1-1, with 10 bases that match TRBD1. The CDR3 loop spans 13 amino acids. Germline-derived CDR1 and CDR2 are GTSNPN and SVGIG (reference sequence). V gave up 5 bases and J gave up 1 base; unmatched junction bases: 1. The CDR3 DNA sequence: TGTGCCTGGGGGACAGGGGCGAACACTGAAGCTTTCTTT. Its translation: CAWGTGANTEAFF.

The genes are TRBV28 and TRBJ2-2; D is ambiguous. V shed 6 bases and J shed 2 bases, with 13 bases lying between them. The CDR3 is 15 residues long. CDR1 is MDHEN, CDR2 SYDVKM, per germline. The chain's CDR3 is CASRPTDHNTGELFF. The CDR3 nucleotides read TGTGCCAGCAGACCGACGGACCATAACACCGGGGAGCTGTTTTTT. The complete variable domain, with remaining parts taken from reference TRBV28 and TRBJ2-2, reads DVKVTQSSRYLVKRTGEKVFLECVQDMDHENMFWYRQDPGLGLRLIYFSYDVKMKEKGDIPEGYSVSREKKERFSLILESASTNQTSMYLCASRPTDHNTGELFFGEGSRLTVL.

This clonotype was recorded many times. The genes are TRBV28 and TRBJ2-5; no firm D call. CDR3 length: 13 residues. Germline CDR1 is MDHEN and CDR2 is SYDVKM. V lost 1 base and J lost 4, with 7 bases in between. CDR3 protein: CASSLLRVETQYF. The CDR3 DNA reads as TGTGCCAGCAGTTTATTGAGAGTAGAGACCCAGTACTTC. Drawing the rest from reference TRBV28 and TRBJ2-5, the complete variable domain is DVKVTQSSRYLVKRTGEKVFLECVQDMDHENMFWYRQDPGLGLRLIYFSYDVKMKEKGDIPEGYSVSREKKERFSLILESASTNQTSMYLCASSLLRVETQYFGPGTRLLVL.

In this sample, this clonotype turned up once. A far bigger clonotype differs at one base, so this is likely a read error. The V call is TRBV6-4, the J call TRBJ1-6; the D is unclear. CDR3 length: 13 residues. Trimming stripped 7 bases from V and 10 bases from J, with 14 bases between. Germline loops: CDR1 MRHNA, CDR2 SNTAGT. The DNA of the CDR3 is TGTGCCAGCATTTACATCGGTAGCTCACCCCTCCACTTT. Its protein product is CASIYIGSSPLHF.

The chain couples TRBV5-1 to TRBJ2-1, with 8 positions matching TRBD1. V gave up 6 bases and J gave up 7 bases; unmatched junction bases: 6. CDR3 length equals 13 residues. Germline CDR1 reads SGHRS; CDR2 reads YFSETQ. CDR3 DNA sequence: TGCGCCAGCAACCCGACAGGGGTAAATGAGCAGTTCTTC. It translates to CASNPTGVNEQFF.

As regards this clonotype: One base separates it from a far larger clone, so it is likely a read error. CDR3 DNA sequence: TGTGCCAGCAGTCCCACTAGCGGATTCCAAGAGACCCAGTACTTC. It codes for CASSPTSGFQETQYF. The chain carries TRBV28 and TRBJ2-5; 8 nucleotides align to TRBD2. V lost 5 bases and J lost 1; bases outside the gene matches: 6. This CDR3 spans 15 amino acids. Germline CDR1 and CDR2: MDHEN and SYDVKM.

This chain uses TRBV5-1 with TRBJ2-3; D gene unclear. The V and J ends lost 4 bases and 2 bases respectively, with 14 bases between them. CDR1 and CDR2 from the germline V gene are SGHRS and YFSETQ. CDR3 length: 15 amino acids. The CDR3 DNA sequence: TGCGCCAGCAGCGTCCCTATCTGGAACACAGATACGCAGTATTTT. Translated, it gives CASSVPIWNTDTQYF. The entire variable domain, with the rest obtained from reference TRBV5-1 and TRBJ2-3, is as follows: KAGVTQTPRYLIKTRGQQVTLSCSPISGHRSVSWYQQTPGQGLQFLFEYFSETQRNKGNFPGRFSGRQFSNSRSEMNVSTLELGDSALYLCASSVPIWNTDTQYFGPGTRLTVL.

J is TRBJ1-6 and V is TRBV6-5, with TRBD1 matching 8 bases. The junction had 5 bases not matched to a gene; V was cut back by 4 bases and J by 9 bases. CDR3 length equals 14 residues. Germline-derived CDR1 and CDR2 are MNHEY and SVGAGI. The CDR3 DNA reads as TGTGCCAGCAGTTCCACAGGGGGTTCTTCACCCCTCCACTTT. It translates to CASSSTGGSSPLHF.

The CDR3 DNA sequence: TGTGCCAGCAGCCTAGTCAGGGGACAGAACTATAGAAACACCTTC. Translated, it gives CASSLVRGQNYRNTF. This sequence joins TRBV28 and TRBJ1-2; TRBD1 matches at 7 bases. The CDR3 sequence is 15 residues long. With 6 bases clipped from V and 12 bases from J, the junction kept 19 bases outside the gene matches. Germline CDR1 reads MDHEN; CDR2 reads SYDVKM.